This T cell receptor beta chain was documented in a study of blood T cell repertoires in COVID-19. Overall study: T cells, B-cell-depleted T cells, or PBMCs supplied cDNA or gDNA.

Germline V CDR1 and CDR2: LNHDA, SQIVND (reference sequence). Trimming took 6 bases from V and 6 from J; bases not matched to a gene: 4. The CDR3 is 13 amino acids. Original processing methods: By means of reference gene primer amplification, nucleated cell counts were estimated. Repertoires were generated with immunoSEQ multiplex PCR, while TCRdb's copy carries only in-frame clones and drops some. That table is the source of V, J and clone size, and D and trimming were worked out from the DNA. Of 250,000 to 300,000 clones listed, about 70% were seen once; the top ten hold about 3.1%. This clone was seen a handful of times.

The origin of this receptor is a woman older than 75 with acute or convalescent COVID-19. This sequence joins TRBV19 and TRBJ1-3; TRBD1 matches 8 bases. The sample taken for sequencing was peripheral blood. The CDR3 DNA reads TGTGCCAGTAGAGGACAGGGTTCAAACACCATATATTTT. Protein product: CASRGQGSNTIYF.